The rows below give T cell receptor beta chains drawn from one sample of a study of blood T cell repertoires in COVID-19. Sequenced by immunoSEQ multiplex PCR; TCRdb stores in-frame clones only, minus some. The repertoire consists of some 250,000 clones, with 83% occurring once and the leading ten covering roughly 9.4%. Sequencing used peripheral blood. The origin of the receptors is a man aged 35 to 55 with active or convalescent COVID-19. The CDR3 runs from the conserved cysteine through the conserved F or W. The order of the fields is J gene, V gene, clone size, CDR3 protein. Size is omitted from some rows. Given values are once, few, many or a class for expanded clones.

j_gene: TRBJ2-1; v_gene: TRBV2; abundance: NA; CDR3aa: CASSGRTSGGREQFF
j_gene: TRBJ2-2; v_gene: TRBV30; abundance: NA; CDR3aa: CAWSIGGRSGTGELFF
j_gene: TRBJ2-7; v_gene: TRBV12-5; abundance: NA; CDR3aa: CASGLVKGADEQYF
j_gene: TRBJ1-4; v_gene: TRBV10-3; abundance: NA; CDR3aa: CAISESPGRGQPTGKLFF
j_gene: TRBJ2-4; v_gene: TRBV4-3; abundance: NA; CDR3aa: CASSQMTTGNANIQYF
j_gene: TRBJ1-3; v_gene: TRBV9; abundance: NA; CDR3aa: CASSVAPAGTGNTIYF
j_gene: TRBJ1-5; v_gene: TRBV3-1/TRBV3-2; abundance: NA; CDR3aa: CASSPPRTGGGSQPQHF
j_gene: TRBJ1-2; v_gene: TRBV5-6; abundance: NA; CDR3aa: CASSQGATLNYGYTF
j_gene: TRBJ1-2; v_gene: TRBV6-1; abundance: NA; CDR3aa: CASSEASWTVGYTF
j_gene: TRBJ1-1; v_gene: TRBV11-2; abundance: NA; CDR3aa: CASSLQGANTEAFF
j_gene: TRBJ1-5; v_gene: TRBV19; abundance: NA; CDR3aa: CASQGSGALRNQPQHF
j_gene: TRBJ2-3; v_gene: TRBV7-2; abundance: NA; CDR3aa: CASSLMRQATDTQYF
j_gene: TRBJ1-1; v_gene: TRBV5-3; abundance: NA; CDR3aa: CARSLMGIRETHTEAFF
j_gene: TRBJ1-2; v_gene: TRBV7-9; abundance: NA; CDR3aa: CASNPGQGLYGYTF
j_gene: TRBJ2-1; v_gene: TRBV5-1; abundance: once; CDR3aa: CASSLVGDEQFF
j_gene: TRBJ1-3; v_gene: TRBV19; abundance: NA; CDR3aa: CASSMVWGGSGNTIYF
j_gene: TRBJ1-1; v_gene: TRBV9; abundance: NA; CDR3aa: CASSVAGGRLDGEAFF
j_gene: TRBJ2-2; v_gene: TRBV4-3; abundance: NA; CDR3aa: CASSQDRTSTGELFF
j_gene: TRBJ2-7; v_gene: TRBV5-6; abundance: NA; CDR3aa: CASSLVGSRDSYEQYF
j_gene: TRBJ1-1; v_gene: TRBV27; abundance: NA; CDR3aa: CASSFGTGGIEAFF
j_gene: TRBJ2-1; v_gene: TRBV4-2; abundance: NA; CDR3aa: CASSQEGSSGRLGNEQFF
j_gene: TRBJ1-3; v_gene: TRBV3-1/TRBV3-2; abundance: NA; CDR3aa: CASRDSGTSGNTIYF
j_gene: TRBJ1-1; v_gene: TRBV4-3; abundance: NA; CDR3aa: CASSRATGIDTEAFF
j_gene: TRBJ1-6; v_gene: TRBV7-3; abundance: NA; CDR3aa: CASSLGGGDSPLHF
j_gene: TRBJ2-7; v_gene: TRBV27; abundance: once; CDR3aa: CASSLFGDFYEQYF
j_gene: TRBJ2-1; v_gene: TRBV5-1; abundance: NA; CDR3aa: CASSLGLAGDGYNEQFF
j_gene: TRBJ1-5; v_gene: TRBV3-1/TRBV3-2; abundance: once; CDR3aa: CASSQGGGQPQHF
j_gene: TRBJ2-1; v_gene: TRBV3-1/TRBV3-2; abundance: few; CDR3aa: CASSQDRWVAQGNEQFF
j_gene: TRBJ1-4; v_gene: TRBV27; abundance: NA; CDR3aa: CASSFRGLNEKLFF
j_gene: TRBJ1-1; v_gene: TRBV18; abundance: few; CDR3aa: CASSPTIDRNTEAFF
j_gene: TRBJ1-1; v_gene: TRBV7-2; abundance: NA; CDR3aa: CASSPYLNTEAFF
j_gene: TRBJ1-5; v_gene: TRBV6-4; abundance: once; CDR3aa: CASPRRPCNQPQHF
j_gene: TRBJ1-2; v_gene: TRBV7-9; abundance: NA; CDR3aa: CASSPGRGLGYGYTF
j_gene: TRBJ1-2; v_gene: TRBV28; abundance: NA; CDR3aa: CASSLPGQGLYGYTF
j_gene: TRBJ1-1; v_gene: TRBV6-5; abundance: NA; CDR3aa: CASTRGTYVNTEAFF
j_gene: TRBJ1-1; v_gene: TRBV30; abundance: few; CDR3aa: CAWSEHPNTEAFF
j_gene: TRBJ2-1; v_gene: TRBV3-1/TRBV3-2; abundance: NA; CDR3aa: CASSRAGSMDNEQFF
j_gene: TRBJ1-5; v_gene: TRBV15; abundance: NA; CDR3aa: CATSTTAQKNQPQHF
j_gene: TRBJ2-1; v_gene: TRBV28; abundance: once; CDR3aa: CASSFRDRVHEQFF
j_gene: TRBJ1-1; v_gene: TRBV9; abundance: NA; CDR3aa: CASSVGGATEAFF
j_gene: TRBJ1-2; v_gene: TRBV3-1/TRBV3-2; abundance: NA; CDR3aa: CASSQESGRDAYTF
j_gene: TRBJ1-2; v_gene: TRBV30; abundance: NA; CDR3aa: CAWSGRDRTLYGYTF
j_gene: TRBJ1-1; v_gene: TRBV18; abundance: NA; CDR3aa: CASSPPGRGTDTEAFF